The clone carrying this TCR beta chain was counted between two and nine times. This sample is drawn from a study of patients and donors after allogeneic stem cell transplantation. One entry per CDR3 protein, called by TCRdb with MiXCR from the RT-PCR reads. The repertoire consists of roughly 880,000 distinct CDR3 sequences, with about a sixth occurring once and the leading ten covering 6%. CDR3 length: 13 residues. Trimming took 6 bases from V and 1 from J; bases not matched to a gene: 6. The germline gives CDR1 DFQATT, CDR2 SNEGSKA (reference sequence). The sequence was obtained from a human donor who was either an allogeneic HSCT recipient or a stem cell or donor lymphocyte infusion donor (not recorded which). It is not recorded whose cells these are; they may come from a transplant donor. The rearrangement uses TRBV20-1 and TRBJ2-7, with TRBD2 matching 7 bases. Source material: blood, either unsorted or a sorted T cell fraction (not recorded which). Written as DNA, the CDR3 is TGCAGTGCCCGCTACGGGGGGTCCTACGAGCAGTACTTC. The encoded protein is CSARYGGSYEQYF.